This passage covers 4 T cell receptor beta chains from one sample sequenced in a study of T cells in Graves' hyperthyroidism and ophthalmopathy. Using RNA transcripts as the source, TCR beta CDR3 regions were amplified. HTBI primers were the set used in a first-round RT-PCR of the TCR CDR3. TCRdb re-derived calls from the multiplex PCR reads in MiXCR, one entry per CDR3 protein. The sample comprises approximately 630,000 distinct CDR3 sequences, roughly 16% of which are singletons, and 3% to 4.5% rests with the top ten. Sequences were obtained from blood. These receptors all stem from a woman aged 30 to 39 with Graves' hyperthyroidism.

This clonotype was detected many times. The genes are TRBV20-1 and TRBJ2-1, with a weak D call TRBD1 (6 bases). This CDR3 spans 14 amino acids. Germline V gives CDR1 DFQATT, CDR2 SNEGSKA (reference sequence). V gave up 3 bases and J gave up 7 bases, with 16 bases separating them. This CDR3 is CSASDRSRGNEQFF. The CDR3 DNA follows: TGCAGTGCTAGTGATCGATCTAGGGGGAATGAGCAGTTCTTC.

This clonotype was found a few times. The chain is built from TRBV4-2 and TRBJ2-7; D remains ambiguous. The CDR3 extends over 15 amino acids. The ends were cut back, 0 bases at V and 3 bases at J, with 12 bases in the middle. CDR1 is LGHNA and CDR2 is YNFKEQ in the germline V gene. The CDR3: CASSQDLAPNYEQYF. Written as DNA, the CDR3 is TGTGCCAGCAGCCAAGATTTGGCGCCCAACTACGAGCAGTACTTC.

This chain links TRBV6-1 with TRBJ1-5; D remains ambiguous. V lost 7 bases to trimming and J lost 5 bases, with 21 bases between them. CDR3 size: 16 residues. Germline CDR1 reads MNHNS; CDR2 reads SASEGT. The DNA for the CDR3 is TGTGCCAGCACCTTCCTCCAATTCCCCGGCGATCAGCCCCAGCATTTT. This codes for CASTFLQFPGDQPQHF.

The chain couples TRBV20-1 to TRBJ2-4, with 14 bases identical to TRBD2. The germline V gene encodes CDR1 DFQATT and CDR2 SNEGSKA (reference sequence). J gave up 3 bases and V 6 bases, and 10 bases lay outside the gene matches. The CDR3 runs 17 residues. The CDR3 is CSAHGGLAGDGKNIQYF. CDR3 DNA sequence: TGCAGTGCGCATGGGGGACTAGCGGGAGACGGCAAAAACATTCAGTACTTC.